Detailed here is one TCR beta chain. Its antigen is still unknown. Original analysis: Filtering differed because ImmunoSEQ produced junction-only sequences that carried no quality scores. Sequencing used immunoSEQ multiplex PCR; TCRdb keeps in-frame clones, though not all of them. Clone size and V and J calls were adopted from that table, with D and trimming inferred from the DNA. The sample contains around 1.5 million clones, 95% to 99% of which appear only once. This entry is derived from a study of shared clonotypes between healthy human individuals. Study-level background: CD8 memory received one plate per donor, CD8 naive two, CD4 memory three and CD4 naive three. The study, taken as a whole, reports: Sorted-subset samples were not fully sequenced, rarefaction indicated.

Trimming cost V 8 bases and J 3 bases, with 16 bases left between them. The CDR3 is 13 residues long. CDR1 is GTSNPN, CDR2 SVGIG, per germline (reference sequence). This chain links TRBV30 with TRBJ1-2; weak D call: TRBD1 (6 bases). The receptor comes from a man aged 25 to 40 in good health. Sequencing was carried out using naive CD4+ T cells sorted from blood. Stated subset: CD45RA+ positively selected. This CDR3 reads CARSGGADYGYTF. The CDR3 DNA reads as TGTGCCCGGTCTGGGGGCGCGGACTATGGCTACACCTTC.